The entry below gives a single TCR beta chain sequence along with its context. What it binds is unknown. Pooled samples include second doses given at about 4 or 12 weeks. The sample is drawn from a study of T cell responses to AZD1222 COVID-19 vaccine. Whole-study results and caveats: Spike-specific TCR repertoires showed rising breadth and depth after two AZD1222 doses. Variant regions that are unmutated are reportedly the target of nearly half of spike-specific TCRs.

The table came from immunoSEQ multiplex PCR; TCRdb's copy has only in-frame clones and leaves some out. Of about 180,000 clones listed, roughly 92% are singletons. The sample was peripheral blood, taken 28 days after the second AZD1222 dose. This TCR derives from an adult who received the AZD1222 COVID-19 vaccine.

The CDR3 loop is CASSRTVNTEAFF. CDR3 nucleotide sequence: TGTGCCAGCAGCCGGACAGTGAACACTGAAGCTTTCTTT. The gene calls are TRBV2 and TRBJ1-1, with a tentative D call TRBD1 (6 bases). V lost 6 bases, J lost 0 bases, and 8 bases lay in between. CDR3 length equals 13 residues. Looked up from germline, CDR1 is SNHLY and CDR2 is FYNNEI.